This is a list of T cell receptor beta chains from one sample in a study of beta chain features in type 1 diabetes. Sequenced by immunoSEQ multiplex PCR; TCRdb stores in-frame clones only, minus some. The sample carries more than 250,000 clones, 20% to 25% recorded once. The sequencing sample was made of naive CD4+ T cells from blood. These receptors originate from a woman aged 25 to 45 with type 1 diabetes. Both conserved end residues are part of each CDR3. A D gene is named only where the DNA matches it firmly. A clone size is listed for some rows: how often the clone was seen (once, few, many), or a class if it is expanded.

TRBJ2-1	NA	TRBD2	TRBV9	TGTGCCAGCAGCGCGGGGGGACTAGCGGGACCGCAGGATGAGCAGTTCTTC	CASSAGGLAGPQDEQFF
TRBJ1-2	NA	NA	TRBV28	TGTGCCAGCAGCTATGGACATTATGGCTACACCTTC	CASSYGHYGYTF
TRBJ2-5	NA	TRBD1	TRBV29-1	TGCAGCGTTAACGACAGGGGACCAGAGACCCAGTACTTC	CSVNDRGPETQYF
TRBJ1-5	NA	NA	TRBV30	TGTGCCTGGAGTGTACTCGCGGAACAGCCCCAGCATTTT	CAWSVLAEQPQHF
TRBJ2-2	NA	NA	TRBV4-1	TGCGCCAGCGGGTACAGAACCGGGGAGCTGTTTTTT	CASGYRTGELFF
TRBJ1-2	NA	NA	TRBV30	TGTGCCTGGAGACAGGGCCCCACTAACTATGGCTACACCTTC	CAWRQGPTNYGYTF
TRBJ2-1	few	NA	TRBV23-1	TGCGCCAGCAGTCAATCGGGTCTAGCGAGAGACAATGAGCAGTTCTTC	CASSQSGLARDNEQFF
TRBJ2-2	few	TRBD2	TRBV30	TGTGCCTGTAAGGGCGGGAGGGCCTACACCGGGGAGCTGTTTTTT	CACKGGRAYTGELFF
TRBJ1-4	few	NA	TRBV4-2	TGTGCCAGCAGCCAAGATTCAGTAGGGGTTGAAAAACTGTTTTTT	CASSQDSVGVEKLFF
TRBJ1-1	NA	TRBD1	TRBV19	TGTGCCAGTAGTATAGATAGTGGTGGGACAGGGAACACTGAAGCTTTCTTT	CASSIDSGGTGNTEAFF
TRBJ2-7	few	TRBD2	TRBV4-1	TGCGCCAGCACCTCCCTAGCGGGAGAAGACGAGCAGTACTTC	CASTSLAGEDEQYF
TRBJ1-2	few	TRBD1	TRBV25-1	TGTGCCAGCAGTGAATATGTGGGACAGGGCTTCTATGGCTACACCTTC	CASSEYVGQGFYGYTF
TRBJ2-1	NA	TRBD2	TRBV7-2	TGTGCCAGCAGCCGCGCTAGCGGGAGCTCCTACAATGAGCAGTTCTTC	CASSRASGSSYNEQFF
TRBJ1-2	NA	NA	TRBV9	TGTGCCAGCAGCGCACCGGGACAATCAAACTATGGCTACACCTTC	CASSAPGQSNYGYTF
TRBJ2-3	NA	NA	TRBV29-1	TGCAGCGCTGTACCGGACACAAGCACAGATACGCAGTATTTT	CSAVPDTSTDTQYF
TRBJ1-2	few	NA	TRBV10-3	TGTGCCATCAGTGAACAGGAAGCTAACTATGGCTACACCTTC	CAISEQEANYGYTF
TRBJ2-1	NA	TRBD2	TRBV5-4	TGTGCCAGCAGCTTGGTTAGCGGGAATTATAATGAGCAGTTCTTC	CASSLVSGNYNEQFF
TRBJ2-1	NA	NA	TRBV2	TGTGCCAGCAAAATACGGGAGACTTCCTACAATGAGCAGTTCTTC	CASKIRETSYNEQFF
TRBJ1-2	NA	NA	TRBV29-1	TGCAGCGTTGCACAGGGCCCCCTCTACACCTTC	CSVAQGPLYTF
TRBJ2-1	few	TRBD2	TRBV4-2	TGTGCCAGCAGTACTAGCGGGAGGGCCTTCGGCAATGAGCAGTTCTTC	CASSTSGRAFGNEQFF
TRBJ1-2	NA	NA	TRBV29-1	TGCAGCGTTCTTCGTGGGCTCGGCTATGGCTACACCTTC	CSVLRGLGYGYTF
TRBJ1-2	few	NA	TRBV30	TGTGCCTGGAGTGTCGGGCCAGGGTACACCTTC	CAWSVGPGYTF
TRBJ1-4	few	NA	TRBV30	TGTGCCTGGAGTGTACGGGTTGGTGAAAAACTGTTTTTT	CAWSVRVGEKLFF
TRBJ1-2	few	NA	TRBV27	TGTGCCAGCAGTTTAGGATCAGGGTACTATGGCTACACCTTC	CASSLGSGYYGYTF
TRBJ1-1	few	NA	TRBV19	TGTGCCAGTAGTATGGCAGGGCAAAAAGCTTTCTTT	CASSMAGQKAFF
TRBJ2-1	NA	NA	TRBV18	TGTGCCAGCTCACCACCGGGACAGCGGGTTGACAATGAGCAGTTCTTC	CASSPPGQRVDNEQFF
TRBJ2-1	NA	TRBD2	TRBV18	TGTGCCAGCTCACCACCGCGGACTAGCGGGAGAGGGGAATTGAATGAGCAGTTCTTC	CASSPPRTSGRGELNEQFF
TRBJ1-4	NA	TRBD1	TRBV9	TGTGCCAGCAGCGCGACAGGGACAGAAAATGAAAAACTGTTTTTT	CASSATGTENEKLFF
TRBJ2-7	few	NA	TRBV20-1	TGCAGTGCGGGAAGGGGGTACGAGCAGTACTTC	CSAGRGYEQYF
TRBJ1-1	few	NA	TRBV29-1	TGCAGCGTAGTGCGGGTAACTGAAGCTTTCTTT	CSVVRVTEAFF
TRBJ2-1	NA	NA	TRBV14	TGTGCCAGCAGCCCCTCTAGGAATGAGCAGTTCTTC	CASSPSRNEQFF
TRBJ2-7	NA	NA	TRBV2	TGTGCCAGCAGTGACGAACAGGGAAGCGAGCAGTACTTC	CASSDEQGSEQYF
TRBJ1-1	few	NA	TRBV30	TGTGCCTGGAGTGTACGGTCTGAAGCTTTCTTT	CAWSVRSEAFF
TRBJ2-1	few	NA	TRBV5-4	TGTGCCAGCAGCTTGGCCGACTCAGAGCAGTTCTTC	CASSLADSEQFF
TRBJ2-7	NA	NA	TRBV6-5	TGTGCCAGCAGTGACACAATCCCTCTGGACGAGCAGTACTTC	CASSDTIPLDEQYF
TRBJ2-1	NA	TRBD2	TRBV6-6	TGTGCCAGCAGTTTAGCGGGAGAGGTAGATGAGCAGTTCTTC	CASSLAGEVDEQFF
TRBJ2-5	NA	TRBD2	TRBV30	TGTGCCTGGAGTCCCGGGGGAGGGCCCCAAGAGACCCAGTACTTC	CAWSPGGGPQETQYF
TRBJ2-5	few	TRBD1	TRBV18	TGTGCCAGCTCACTGACAGGGGAAGACGAGACCCAGTACTTC	CASSLTGEDETQYF
TRBJ2-5	NA	TRBD1	TRBV11-2	TGTGCCAGCAGCTTCCAAAGGACGTCGGCAGGGGGCCAAGAGACCCAGTACTTC	CASSFQRTSAGGQETQYF
TRBJ1-2	NA	NA	TRBV15	TGTGCCACCAGCGTCGACAGAAACTATGGCTACACCTTC	CATSVDRNYGYTF
TRBJ2-5	few	NA	TRBV5-1	TGCGCCAGCAGCAGAGACAGGATTGAAGAGACCCAGTACTTC	CASSRDRIEETQYF
TRBJ2-1	NA	NA	TRBV7-2	TGTGCCAGCAGCTGGGCTACGTCGAACAATGAGCAGTTCTTC	CASSWATSNNEQFF
TRBJ1-5	NA	NA	TRBV19	TGTGCCAGTAGTATACATCAGGGGAACCAGCCCCAGCATTTT	CASSIHQGNQPQHF
TRBJ2-7	few	NA	TRBV29-1	TGCAGCGTTGCCCTTTTGGGGAGCTCCTACGAGCAGTACTTC	CSVALLGSSYEQYF
TRBJ2-7	NA	NA	TRBV27	TGTGCCAGCAGTTTAAACACGTTCTCCTACGAGCAGTACTTC	CASSLNTFSYEQYF
TRBJ1-2	NA	NA	TRBV7-9	TGTGCCAGCAGCCCCGCGGGACGGGCCTCGGGATATGGCTACACCTTC	CASSPAGRASGYGYTF